This is a list of T cell receptor beta chains from one sample in a study of cytomegalovirus exposure and HLA in healthy donors. The method was immunoSEQ multiplex PCR; TCRdb's version includes in-frame clones alone and lacks a portion of them. The sample contains 140,000 to 150,000 clones, 70% to 85% of which appear only once. The sequencing input was PBMCs. The receptors shown here come from a woman aged 55-70 years in good health and CMV-seropositive. CDR3s include the opening cysteine and the closing phenylalanine or tryptophan. The D gene is left open where the match is weak. Clone sizes are given selectively: once, few, many, or a class where the clone is expanded.

clone_size,d_call,j_call,v_call,cdr3_aa,cdr3_nt
NA,TRBD2,TRBJ2-1,TRBV7-9,CASSPRSGTINNEQFF,TGTGCCAGCAGCCCCCGATCCGGGACTATAAACAATGAGCAGTTCTTC
few,TRBD2,TRBJ2-7,TRBV27,CASSLVGLAGGPVHYEQYF,TGTGCCAGCAGTTTAGTGGGACTAGCGGGAGGGCCGGTCCACTACGAGCAGTACTTC
NA,NA,TRBJ2-7,TRBV5-1,CASSLGIGGVLYEQYF,TGCGCCAGCAGCTTGGGAATAGGAGGGGTACTCTACGAGCAGTACTTC
NA,NA,TRBJ1-2,TRBV28,CASMIGTLPNYGYTF,TGTGCCAGCATGATTGGGACACTACCTAACTATGGCTACACCTTC
few,TRBD2,TRBJ2-7,TRBV11-2,CASSLEWTSGRGEQYF,TGTGCCAGCAGCTTAGAGTGGACTAGCGGGAGGGGTGAGCAGTACTTC
NA,TRBD1,TRBJ2-6,TRBV18,CASSRRQGAGANVLTF,TGTGCCAGCTCACGACGACAGGGGGCTGGGGCCAACGTCCTGACTTTC
NA,NA,TRBJ1-4,TRBV6-5,CASSPTQPGGKLFF,TGTGCCAGCAGTCCGACTCAACCCGGGGGAAAACTGTTTTTT
NA,TRBD1,TRBJ2-3,TRBV27,CASSYRQGASDTQYF,TGTGCCAGCAGTTACCGACAGGGGGCATCAGATACGCAGTATTTT
NA,TRBD1,TRBJ2-2,TRBV4-3,CASSQADRDGELFF,TGCGCCAGCAGCCAGGCGGACAGGGACGGGGAGCTGTTTTTT
NA,NA,TRBJ1-5,TRBV30,CAWSVGDRRSQPQHF,TGTGCCTGGAGTGTTGGTGACAGGAGGAGTCAGCCCCAGCATTTT
once,NA,TRBJ2-1,TRBV4-3,CASSQDWRASEQFF,TGCGCCAGCAGCCAAGATTGGAGGGCCAGTGAGCAGTTCTTC
NA,NA,TRBJ2-7,TRBV6-1,CASRDTRGDEQYF,TGTGCCAGCCGGGACACGAGAGGCGACGAGCAGTACTTC
NA,NA,TRBJ2-7,TRBV28,CASSFHIPYEQYF,TGTGCCAGCAGTTTCCACATTCCCTACGAGCAGTACTTC
NA,NA,TRBJ2-3,TRBV19,CASSGSMADTQYF,TGTGCCAGCTCCGGGAGTATGGCAGATACGCAGTATTTT
NA,TRBD2,TRBJ2-1,TRBV9,CASSVQLANYNEQFF,TGTGCCAGCAGCGTACAACTAGCGAATTACAATGAGCAGTTCTTC
NA,NA,TRBJ1-5,TRBV2,CASSVQGNQPQHF,TGTGCCAGCAGTGTACAGGGAAATCAGCCCCAGCATTTT
NA,TRBD2,TRBJ2-7,TRBV7-2,CASSLEGLAGTYEQYF,TGTGCCAGCAGCTTAGAGGGACTAGCGGGAACCTACGAGCAGTACTTC
NA,NA,TRBJ2-7,TRBV14,CASSQELRGHEQYF,TGTGCCAGCAGCCAAGAGTTGCGGGGCCACGAGCAGTACTTC
NA,TRBD1,TRBJ2-1,TRBV7-9,CASSFQGAGEQFF,TGTGCCAGCAGCTTTCAGGGGGCGGGTGAGCAGTTCTTC
NA,TRBD1,TRBJ1-4,TRBV7-9,CASSLPGTGGKLFF,TGTGCCAGCAGCCTGCCCGGGACAGGGGGAAAACTGTTTTTT
NA,NA,TRBJ2-5,TRBV9,CASSVQDGGETQYF,TGTGCCAGCAGCGTGCAAGATGGAGGGGAGACCCAGTACTTC
NA,NA,TRBJ1-2,TRBV7-9,CASSLWGDYGYTF,TGTGCCAGCAGCTTATGGGGGGATTATGGCTACACCTTC
NA,TRBD2,TRBJ2-1,TRBV19,CASSIITSGHNEQFF,TGTGCCAGTAGTATAATTACTAGCGGACACAATGAGCAGTTCTTC
NA,TRBD1,TRBJ1-5,TRBV18,CASSRDRNQPQHF,TGTGCCAGCTCAAGGGACAGGAATCAGCCCCAGCATTTT
NA,NA,TRBJ1-4,TRBV11-3,CASSSRDSREKLFF,TGTGCCAGCAGCTCACGGGACTCAAGAGAAAAACTGTTTTTT
once,NA,TRBJ2-5,TRBV11-1,CASSLSVGETQYF,TGTGCCAGCAGCTTATCTGTCGGGGAGACCCAGTACTTC
NA,NA,TRBJ2-7,TRBV6-5,CASSSILNTYEQYF,TGTGCCAGCAGTTCCATTCTCAACACCTACGAGCAGTACTTC
NA,TRBD1,TRBJ2-1,TRBV2,CASSPETGPNEQFF,TGTGCCAGCAGTCCCGAGACAGGGCCGAATGAGCAGTTCTTC
once,NA,TRBJ2-4,TRBV25-1,CASSESSADKNIQYF,TGTGCCAGCAGTGAATCAAGCGCCGACAAAAACATTCAGTACTTC
NA,TRBD2,TRBJ2-7,TRBV28,CASSYDPEGTSVPDEQYF,TGTGCCAGCAGCTATGATCCTGAGGGGACTAGCGTTCCTGACGAGCAGTACTTC
NA,TRBD2,TRBJ2-1,TRBV10-3,CAISELAGFYNEQFF,TGTGCCATCAGTGAGCTAGCGGGATTTTACAATGAGCAGTTCTTC
NA,TRBD1,TRBJ1-5,TRBV29-1,CSAGGQGNQPQHF,TGCAGCGCCGGAGGACAGGGCAATCAGCCCCAGCATTTT
NA,NA,TRBJ1-1,TRBV5-1,CASRHGGAGIVTEAFF,TGCGCCAGCCGCCACGGGGGAGCTGGGATAGTCACTGAAGCTTTCTTT
NA,TRBD1,TRBJ2-7,TRBV19,CASSPGTGSSYEQYF,TGTGCCAGTAGTCCAGGGACAGGTTCCTCCTACGAGCAGTACTTC
NA,NA,TRBJ1-3,TRBV5-1,CASSLAGSNIGNTIYF,TGCGCCAGCAGCTTGGCCGGGAGTAACATTGGAAACACCATATATTTT
NA,TRBD1,TRBJ2-3,TRBV6-6,CASSYGDRVNTQYF,TGTGCCAGCAGTTACGGGGACAGGGTAAATACGCAGTATTTT
NA,NA,TRBJ1-2,TRBV5-4,CASSLGSGSSGGYTF,TGTGCCAGCAGCTTGGGGTCGGGAAGCTCGGGTGGCTACACCTTC
NA,NA,TRBJ2-7,TRBV5-1,CASSLGESGEQYF,TGCGCCAGCAGCCTGGGAGAGTCGGGGGAGCAGTACTTC
NA,NA,TRBJ1-3,TRBV28,CASSLTSSGNTIYF,TGTGCCAGCAGTCTGACAAGCTCTGGAAACACCATATATTTT
NA,TRBD2,TRBJ2-5,TRBV30,CAWRGLADQETQYF,TGTGCCTGGAGAGGTCTAGCGGACCAAGAGACCCAGTACTTC
NA,NA,TRBJ2-3,TRBV7-2,CASSLRTDTQYF,TGTGCCAGCAGCCTTCGCACAGATACGCAGTATTTT
NA,TRBD2,TRBJ2-2,TRBV29-1,CSVQGLAGGTGELFF,TGCAGCGTCCAAGGCCTAGCGGGAGGTACCGGGGAGCTGTTTTTT
NA,NA,TRBJ1-1,TRBV15,CATSSDFSGTEAFF,TGTGCCACCAGCAGCGATTTCTCGGGCACTGAAGCTTTCTTT
NA,NA,TRBJ2-1,TRBV28,CASSFPPSSYNEQFF,TGTGCCAGCAGTTTCCCCCCTAGCTCCTACAATGAGCAGTTCTTC
NA,TRBD2,TRBJ2-5,TRBV2,CAVRTSGRAGETQYF,TGTGCCGTACGGACTAGCGGGAGGGCCGGAGAGACCCAGTACTTC
NA,TRBD2,TRBJ2-5,TRBV6-6,CASSYWLAGETQYF,TGTGCCAGCAGTTACTGGCTAGCGGGAGAGACCCAGTACTTC
NA,TRBD1,TRBJ1-4,TRBV28,CASSQGQGGGEKLFF,TGTGCCAGCAGCCAAGGACAGGGCGGTGGGGAAAAACTGTTTTTT
once,NA,TRBJ1-1,TRBV25-1,CASSEETAGAFF,TGTGCCAGCAGTGAGGAGACCGCTGGGGCTTTCTTT
NA,TRBD1,TRBJ2-2,TRBV19,CASSSGDRDFGELFF,TGTGCCAGTAGTAGTGGAGACAGGGATTTTGGGGAGCTGTTTTTT
NA,TRBD2,TRBJ2-7,TRBV28,CASRGSGRYEQYF,TGTGCCAGTCGTGGTAGCGGGAGGTACGAGCAGTACTTC
once,TRBD2,TRBJ2-1,TRBV19,CASSTTSGIGRSNEQFF,TGTGCCAGTAGTACCACTAGCGGGATCGGAAGGTCTAATGAGCAGTTCTTC
NA,NA,TRBJ2-3,TRBV7-2,CASSPGGSGIKYF,TGTGCCAGCAGTCCGGGCGGGTCGGGAATAAAGTATTTT
NA,TRBD2,TRBJ2-3,TRBV5-1,CASSFYSGSTDTQYF,TGCGCCAGCAGCTTTTATAGCGGGAGCACAGATACGCAGTATTTT
NA,TRBD1,TRBJ2-5,TRBV7-2,CASSRGQTQTQYF,TGTGCCAGCAGCAGGGGACAGACCCAGACCCAGTACTTC
few,NA,TRBJ2-2,TRBV29-1,CSVPKRTTGTGELFF,TGCAGCGTTCCGAAGCGGACCACGGGCACCGGGGAGCTGTTTTTT
few,NA,TRBJ2-3,TRBV5-6,CASSRGDTQYF,TGTGCCAGCAGCCGGGGGGATACGCAGTATTTT
few,NA,TRBJ2-5,TRBV14,CASSHRAGGLETQYF,TGTGCCAGCAGCCATCGAGCCGGCGGCTTGGAGACCCAGTACTTC
NA,NA,TRBJ2-7,TRBV5-6,CASSPGLVMEQYF,TGTGCCAGCAGCCCTGGACTGGTTATGGAGCAGTACTTC
NA,TRBD1,TRBJ1-4,TRBV19,CASRLTGTNEKLFF,TGTGCCAGTAGGCTGACAGGGACTAATGAAAAACTGTTTTTT
NA,NA,TRBJ2-1,TRBV7-2,CASSTRKFSYNEQFF,TGTGCCAGCAGCACTCGTAAATTCTCCTACAATGAGCAGTTCTTC